Many counts were recorded for the clone carrying this T cell receptor beta chain. This entry comes from a study of T-cell reconstitution after alpha-beta-depleted transplantation in children. Unique molecular identifiers were built into the TCRbeta library. TCRdb re-derived calls from the PCR reads in MiXCR, one entry per CDR3 protein. The profile covers approximately 390,000 distinct CDR3 sequences, with approximately 10% appearing a single time and 4.5% to 7% taken by the ten largest. Between the trimmed V and J ends, which lost 1 base and 7 bases, there was a span of 17 bases. The CDR3 has 17 residues.

The receptor's source is a human donor who donated a stem cell graft to a child with acute myeloid leukemia. J is TRBJ1-6 and V is TRBV12-3 or TRBV12-4; D remains ambiguous. Material: PBMCs from the stem cell graft donor, obtained from the stem cell graft. CDR3 DNA: TGTGCCAGCAGTTTAGGGGGAAGGGTCAGAACCAATTCACCCCTCCACTTT. This codes for CASSLGGRVRTNSPLHF.